This T cell receptor beta chain is drawn from a study of T cells in Graves' hyperthyroidism and ophthalmopathy (dated by TCRdb to the late 2010s). Background on the whole study: TCR V-J signatures able to tell the groups apart were searched for in a discovery cohort of some 100 patients, of whom fewer than 45 had Graves' ophthalmopathy and 55 to 60 had stable Graves' hyperthyroidism. Prospective prediction of ophthalmopathy was tested in an independent validation cohort of fewer than 20 hyperthyroidism patients and some 17 patients who later progressed to ophthalmopathy. For training and testing, the 80 to 100 patients in the discovery cohort were randomly divided in a 7:3 ratio. In addition, the study compared T-cell repertoires in thyroid tissue and in blood from six Graves' hyperthyroidism patients. After sampling, hyperthyroidism patients received methimazole starting at 30 mg daily, and ophthalmopathy patients received high-dose intravenous methylprednisolone. The paper reports TCR Vbeta CDR3 sequencing of some 140 peripheral blood samples: fewer than 50 ophthalmopathy, around 80 hyperthyroidism and around 17 progressor patients. General conclusions and limits of the study: No statistical method was used to fix the sample size in advance, and group allocation was not hidden from the investigators. In validation, progression to ophthalmopathy was predicted by the model with roughly 71% sensitivity and roughly 76% specificity, a median of about 6 months before onset. A 13 V-J signature model separated ophthalmopathy from stable hyperthyroidism, with 87.88% sensitivity and 81.08% specificity in cross-validation and 80%/75% in testing. Blood samples also contained most of the expanded thyroid clonotypes (frequency above 0.001), which suggests that blood repertoires may reflect thyroid immune responses.

Stable Graves' hyperthyroidism was defined as no progression to ophthalmopathy during 18 months of follow-up. Hyperthyroidism patients were newly diagnosed, with disease duration under 2 months, and aged 18 to 65 years. Exclusion was applied to patients with uncontrolled infections, other autoimmune diseases, pregnancy or lactation. Diagnoses were based on clinical symptoms, serum thyroxine and TRAb, thyroid ultrasound and orbital computed tomography. Trizol reagent was used to extract total RNA, and RNA quality was then checked on an Agilent 2100 Bioanalyzer. Amplification of TCR beta CDR3 regions was carried out from RNA transcripts. The first round of RT-PCR for the TCR CDR3 was performed with the HTBI primer set and the Qiagen OneStep RT-PCR kit. Libraries were constructed in a second round of multiplex PCR, after which size selection and purification were carried out. Paired-end sequencing of the libraries was performed with 100 bp reads on an Illumina HiSeq2000. As for the authors' bioinformatics: Raw data were processed with SOAPnuke, discarding reads with adapters, uncalled bases, mean Phred below 15, or no exact constant-primer or identifier match. COPE v1.2.5 was used to merge high-quality paired reads, and clonotypes were defined as unique nucleotide sequences. Clonotypes were aligned to IMGT TRBV, TRBD and TRBJ reference segments using MiTCR v1.1. The analysis was restricted to V-J combinations with a frequency above 0.0001, which together covered roughly 99% of the repertoires. The TCS score was defined as the ratio of F50 (clonal expansion) to E x V (chaos), calculated using BLOSUM62-based TCRdist between CDR3 peptides within each V-J. Welch's t-statistics and random forest reduced 450 to 600 V-J features to around 14, which were used in a naive Bayes classifier (R e1071). Thyroid-blood repertoire similarity was quantified with the Morisita-Horn index. TCRdb ran its own pipeline on the public reads, namely fastp trimming at Q25 and MiXCR clone calling, and kept in-frame beta chains. Rows matching on CDR3 protein sequence are summarized as one entry with the most common DNA and genes. The V and J calls were not made by the authors but by TCRdb's processing. The sample table holds approximately 500,000 distinct CDR3 sequences, of which about 43% were seen once. The ten largest clones take up approximately 7.5% of the sample.

The CDR3 covers 14 residues, taking in both the cysteine and the phenylalanine. The CDR3 DNA has 42 bases and is translated from base 1. A distance of 11 bases separates the germline ends of V and J, which lose 0 bases and 9 bases respectively. CDR1 and CDR2 are drawn from the germline V gene: SGHVS, FNYEAQ. With regard to this clonotype: Its cognate antigen has yet to be identified. No base-level quality is on record; no much larger clone is a single base apart.

The rearranged chain carries TRBV7-6 and TRBJ2-2, and the D gene may be TRBD2, 7 bases matching. The material sequenced was peripheral blood or thyroid tissue (not recorded which). This TCR was recovered from a woman between 18 and 30 years old with Graves' hyperthyroidism. The DNA reads TGTGCCAGCAGCTTAGCGCGGGGGCCTTGGGAGCTGTTTTTT. The encoded protein is CASSLARGPWELFF.